Reported below is one T cell receptor beta chain. The antigen remains undetermined. The entry originates in a study of blood T cells in healthy people across ages. Findings and limits, study-wide: Researchers judged that diversity estimates from one million T cells fell short of true values.

Then a second PCR, running roughly 7 to 11 cycles, was carried out with a sample-barcoded 5' primer and a J-beta primer mix. MiXCR, applied by TCRdb to the 5' RACE reads, yields one record per CDR3 protein. Among fewer than 800,000 distinct CDR3 sequences, 32% were seen once, and the ten largest hold less than 20%. This CDR3 contains 18 residues. CDR1 and CDR2 from the germline V gene are MGHRA and YSYEKL. V lost 1 base and J lost 1, with 14 bases in between. The chain couples TRBV4-1 to TRBJ2-6; D is unclear. The source of this sequence is a woman of 80 years or more in good health. The specimen was blood. CDR3 sequence: CASSQGEARSSGANVLTF. The CDR3 nucleotides are TGCGCCAGCAGCCAAGGTGAGGCTAGGTCGTCTGGGGCCAACGTCCTGACTTTC.